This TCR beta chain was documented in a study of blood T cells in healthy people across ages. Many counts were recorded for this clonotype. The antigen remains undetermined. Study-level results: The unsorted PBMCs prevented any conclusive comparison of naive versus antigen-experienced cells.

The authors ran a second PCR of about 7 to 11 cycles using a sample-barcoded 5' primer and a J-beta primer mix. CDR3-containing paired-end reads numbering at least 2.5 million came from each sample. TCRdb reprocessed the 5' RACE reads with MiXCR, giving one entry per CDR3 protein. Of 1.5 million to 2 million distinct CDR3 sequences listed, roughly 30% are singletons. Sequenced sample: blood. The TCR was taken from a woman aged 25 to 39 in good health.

CDR3 nucleotide sequence: TGTGCCAGCAGCCCAGAAGCTCCGAGCTATGGCTACACCTTC. It specifies CASSPEAPSYGYTF. The chain links TRBV5-5 to TRBJ1-2, with no clear D. The CDR3 has 14 amino acids. Germline assignment: CDR1 SGHKS and CDR2 YYEKEE (reference sequence). V lost 4 bases and J 4 bases, leaving 14 bases between the germline ends.